Listed below are T cell receptor beta chains from one sample, sequenced in a study of blood T cell repertoires in COVID-19. The method was immunoSEQ multiplex PCR; TCRdb's version includes in-frame clones alone and lacks a portion of them. This table holds 130,000 or so clones, more than 80% found once. Sequencing was carried out using peripheral blood. These TCRs come from a human donor in a cohort sampled during active COVID-19. The CDR3 runs from the conserved cysteine through the conserved F or W. The order of the fields is V gene, clone size, D gene, J gene, CDR3 DNA, CDR3 protein. The D gene is left open where the match is weak. Rows give clone size only sometimes, using once, few, many, or a class for an expanded clone.

TRBV7-2	few	TRBD1	TRBJ2-4	TGTGCCAGCAGCTTAGGGCGGGGACAGGTAAACATTCAGTACTTC	CASSLGRGQVNIQYF
TRBV5-4	NA	TRBD1	TRBJ2-7	TGTGCCAGCAGCTCAGCCGGGACAGGGCTCTACGAGCAGTACTTC	CASSSAGTGLYEQYF
TRBV7-6	NA	NA	TRBJ1-1	TGTGCCAGCAGCTTAGATGAGGGCATGAACACTGAAGCTTTCTTT	CASSLDEGMNTEAFF
TRBV21-1	NA	NA	TRBJ2-5	TGTGCCAGCAGCACTTGGACTAGCGGGACGGAGACCCAGTACTTC	CASSTWTSGTETQYF
TRBV7-9	NA	TRBD1	TRBJ1-1	TGTGCCAGCAGCTTAGTTACAGGGGGCATCACTGAAGCTTTCTTT	CASSLVTGGITEAFF
TRBV6-5	NA	NA	TRBJ1-5	TGTGCCAGCCGTTTGGGGCCAAGGGAGGATCAGCCCCAGCATTTT	CASRLGPREDQPQHF
TRBV5-1	NA	NA	TRBJ2-7	TGCGCCAGCAGCGCGCAGGACAGAGGGTCTTTGGAGCAGTACTTC	CASSAQDRGSLEQYF
TRBV5-1	NA	NA	TRBJ2-1	TGCGCCAGCAGCTCCGCAGGAGTTACAGGGACACAGTTCTTC	CASSSAGVTGTQFF
TRBV30	NA	NA	TRBJ1-5	TGTGCCTGGACAGGGAACAGCAATCAGCCCCAGCATTTT	CAWTGNSNQPQHF
TRBV3-1/TRBV3-2	NA	NA	TRBJ2-3	TGTGCCAGCAGCCAAGATTTACAGGGCACAGATACGCAGTATTTT	CASSQDLQGTDTQYF
TRBV9	NA	NA	TRBJ2-3	TGTGCCAGCAGCGTAGAGGAGGGGGCGTGGGGCACAGATACGCAGTATTTT	CASSVEEGAWGTDTQYF
TRBV6-1	NA	TRBD1	TRBJ1-1	TGTGCCAGCAGTGAAAAGGACAGGGGGTTCGTGCGAGCTTTCTTT	CASSEKDRGFVRAFF
TRBV3-1/TRBV3-2	NA	NA	TRBJ1-1	TGTGCCAGCAGCTCAGGAGGAGGGGTGGGTACTGAAGCTTTCTTT	CASSSGGGVGTEAFF
TRBV5-6	NA	NA	TRBJ1-5	TGTGCCAGCAGCAGGTCAGGGGAAGTGAATCAGCCCCAGCATTTT	CASSRSGEVNQPQHF
TRBV6-1	NA	NA	TRBJ1-4	TGTGCCAGCAGTGAAGGGCAGAGCGATGAAAAACTGTTTTTT	CASSEGQSDEKLFF
TRBV29-1	NA	NA	TRBJ1-1	TGCAGCGTTGAAAGGGGCTTGGAAGCTTTCTTT	CSVERGLEAFF
TRBV7-2	NA	TRBD1	TRBJ2-3	TGTGCCAGCAGCGGGCGACAGGGGAGCACAGATACGCAGTATTTT	CASSGRQGSTDTQYF
TRBV5-4	NA	TRBD2	TRBJ2-4	TGTGCCAGCAGCGAGGCCTTTCGGTCGGCGGGGGGGCCGGACATTCAGTACTTC	CASSEAFRSAGGPDIQYF
TRBV24-1	NA	TRBD1	TRBJ1-4	TGTGCCACCAGTGATTCCCGGACAGGGGGCGATGAAAAACTGTTTTTT	CATSDSRTGGDEKLFF
TRBV4-3	once	NA	TRBJ1-1	TGCGCCAGCAGCCAAGATGGGGGGACTGAAGCTTTCTTT	CASSQDGGTEAFF
TRBV7-9	few	NA	TRBJ1-6	TGTGCCAGCATGTGGGAGGCAGGGCCATCACCCCTCCACTTT	CASMWEAGPSPLHF
TRBV6-2/TRBV6-3	NA	NA	TRBJ2-7	TGTGCCAGCAGTTACTTAAGGACCAGGGGTAACTACGAGCAGTACTTC	CASSYLRTRGNYEQYF
TRBV6-2/TRBV6-3	NA	NA	TRBJ1-1	TGTGCCAGCAGTTTGAGGGTTCACACTGAAGCTTTCTTT	CASSLRVHTEAFF
TRBV7-2	NA	TRBD2	TRBJ2-5	TGTGCCAGCAGCTTAGCGGTACTAGCGGGGGGCGCAGAGACCCAGTACTTC	CASSLAVLAGGAETQYF
TRBV5-1	few	TRBD2	TRBJ2-1	TGCGCCAGCAGCACGGGGGGCAATGAGCAGTTCTTC	CASSTGGNEQFF
TRBV7-9	NA	TRBD2	TRBJ2-1	TGTGCCAGCAGCCCAATTAGCGGGGGCTACAATGAGCAGTTCTTC	CASSPISGGYNEQFF
TRBV5-1	NA	NA	TRBJ1-1	TGCGCCAGCAGCCCCTCAGGGAAGATCAACACTGAAGCTTTCTTT	CASSPSGKINTEAFF
TRBV7-6	few	TRBD1	TRBJ2-7	TGTGCCAGCAGCCCCCCCGGCTGGACAGGTTCCTACGAGCAGTACTTC	CASSPPGWTGSYEQYF
TRBV30	few	TRBD1	TRBJ1-2	TGTGCCTGGACATCGGGACAGGGATACTATGGCTACACCTTC	CAWTSGQGYYGYTF
TRBV19	few	NA	TRBJ1-2	TGTGCCAGTAGTATGAGTTTTTGGGGGGACGACTATGGCTACACCTTC	CASSMSFWGDDYGYTF
TRBV9	NA	NA	TRBJ2-3	TGTGCCAGCAGCGTAGTGCCGGGATTGGGCACAGATACGCAGTATTTT	CASSVVPGLGTDTQYF